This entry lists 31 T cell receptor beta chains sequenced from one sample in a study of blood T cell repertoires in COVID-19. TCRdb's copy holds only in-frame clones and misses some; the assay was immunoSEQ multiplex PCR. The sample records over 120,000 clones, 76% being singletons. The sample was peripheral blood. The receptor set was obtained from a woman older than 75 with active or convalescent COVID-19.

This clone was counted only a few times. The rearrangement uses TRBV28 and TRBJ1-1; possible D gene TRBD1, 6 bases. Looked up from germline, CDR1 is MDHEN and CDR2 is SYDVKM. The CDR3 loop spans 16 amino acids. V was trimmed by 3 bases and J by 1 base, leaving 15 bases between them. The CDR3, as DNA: TGTGCCAGCAGTTTGGGGGCAGGGCATTCGAACACTGAAGCTTTCTTT. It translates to CASSLGAGHSNTEAFF.

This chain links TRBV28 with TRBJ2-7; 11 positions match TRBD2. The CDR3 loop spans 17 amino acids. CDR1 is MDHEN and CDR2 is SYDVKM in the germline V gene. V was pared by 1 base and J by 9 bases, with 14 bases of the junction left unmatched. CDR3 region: CASSLSGLAGGKSGQYF. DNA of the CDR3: TGTGCCAGCAGTTTATCGGGCCTAGCGGGGGGCAAGAGTGGGCAGTACTTC.

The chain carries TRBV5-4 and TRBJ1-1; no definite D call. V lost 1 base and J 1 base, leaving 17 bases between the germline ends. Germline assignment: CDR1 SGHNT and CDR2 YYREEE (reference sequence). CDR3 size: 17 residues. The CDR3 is CASSLPLVRSGNTEAFF. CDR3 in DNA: TGTGCCAGCAGCTTGCCACTAGTCCGATCAGGGAACACTGAAGCTTTCTTT.

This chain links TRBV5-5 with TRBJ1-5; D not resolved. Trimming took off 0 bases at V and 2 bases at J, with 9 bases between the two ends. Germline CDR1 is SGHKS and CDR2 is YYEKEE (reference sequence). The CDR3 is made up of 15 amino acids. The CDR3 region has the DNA TGTGCCAGCAGCTTGGACAGTTTCGGCAATCAGCCCCAGCATTTT. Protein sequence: CASSLDSFGNQPQHF.

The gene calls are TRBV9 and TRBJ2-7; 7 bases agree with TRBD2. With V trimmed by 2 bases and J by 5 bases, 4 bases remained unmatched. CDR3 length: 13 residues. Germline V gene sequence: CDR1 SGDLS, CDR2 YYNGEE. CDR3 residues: CASSVGAGNEQYF. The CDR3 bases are TGTGCCAGCAGCGTCGGAGCGGGGAACGAGCAGTACTTC.

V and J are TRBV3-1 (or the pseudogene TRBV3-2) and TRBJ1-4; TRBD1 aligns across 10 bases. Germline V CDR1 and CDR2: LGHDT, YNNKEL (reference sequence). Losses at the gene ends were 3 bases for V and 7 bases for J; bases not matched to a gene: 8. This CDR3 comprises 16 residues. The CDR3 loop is CASSQNPTGGFEKLFF. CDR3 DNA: TGTGCCAGCAGCCAGAATCCGACAGGGGGCTTTGAAAAACTGTTTTTT.

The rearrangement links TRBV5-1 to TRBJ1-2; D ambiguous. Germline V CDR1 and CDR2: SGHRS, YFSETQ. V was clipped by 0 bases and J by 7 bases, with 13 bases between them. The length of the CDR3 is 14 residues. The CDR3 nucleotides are TGCGCCAGCAGCTTGGTCGGCGGGGAAGGTGGCTACACCTTC. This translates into CASSLVGGEGGYTF.

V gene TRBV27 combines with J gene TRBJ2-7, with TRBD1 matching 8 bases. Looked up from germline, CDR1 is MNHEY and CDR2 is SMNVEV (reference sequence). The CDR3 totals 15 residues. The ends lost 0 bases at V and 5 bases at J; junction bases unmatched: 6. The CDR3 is CASSLSTGGSHEQYF. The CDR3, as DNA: TGTGCCAGCAGTTTATCTACAGGGGGTTCCCACGAGCAGTACTTC.

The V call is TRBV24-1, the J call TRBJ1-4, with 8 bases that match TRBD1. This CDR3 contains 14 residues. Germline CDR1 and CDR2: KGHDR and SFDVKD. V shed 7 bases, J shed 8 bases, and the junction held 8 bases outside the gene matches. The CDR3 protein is CATSETGAGEKLFF. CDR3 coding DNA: TGTGCCACCAGCGAGACAGGGGCTGGGGAAAAACTGTTTTTT.

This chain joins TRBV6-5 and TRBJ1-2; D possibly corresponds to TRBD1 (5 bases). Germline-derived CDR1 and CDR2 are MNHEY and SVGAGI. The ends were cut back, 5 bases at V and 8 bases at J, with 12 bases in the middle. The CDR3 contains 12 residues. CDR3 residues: CASSQPGVGYTF. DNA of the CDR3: TGTGCCAGCAGTCAACCGGGGGTAGGCTACACCTTC.

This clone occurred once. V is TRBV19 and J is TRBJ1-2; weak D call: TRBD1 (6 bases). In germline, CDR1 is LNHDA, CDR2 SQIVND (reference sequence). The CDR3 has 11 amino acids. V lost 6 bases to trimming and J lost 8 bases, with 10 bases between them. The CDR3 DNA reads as TGTGCCAGTAGCCTACAGGGCGGCTACACCTTC. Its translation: CASSLQGGYTF. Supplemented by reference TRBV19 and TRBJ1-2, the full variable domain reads DGGITQSPKYLFRKEGQNVTLSCEQNLNHDAMYWYRQDPGQGLRLIYYSQIVNDFQKGDIAEGYSVSREKKESFPLTVTSAQKNPTAFYLCASSLQGGYTFGSGTRLTVV.

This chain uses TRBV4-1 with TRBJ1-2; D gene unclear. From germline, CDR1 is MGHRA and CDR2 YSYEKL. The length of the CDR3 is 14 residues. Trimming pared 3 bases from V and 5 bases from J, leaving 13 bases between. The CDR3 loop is CASSHASEEYGYTF. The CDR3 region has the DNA TGCGCCAGCAGCCACGCGTCTGAGGAGTATGGCTACACCTTC.

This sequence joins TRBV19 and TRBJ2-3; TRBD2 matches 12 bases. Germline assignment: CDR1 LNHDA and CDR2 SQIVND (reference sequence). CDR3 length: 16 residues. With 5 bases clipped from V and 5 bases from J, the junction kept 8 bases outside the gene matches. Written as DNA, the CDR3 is TGTGCCAGTAGTCCGTCTAGCGGGGGGGCAGAAGATACGCAGTATTTT. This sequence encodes CASSPSSGGAEDTQYF.

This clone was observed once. The CDR3 coding sequence is TGCAGCTTCTCAGACAGGGGGCTTCATGGCTACACCTTC. Translating it yields CSFSDRGLHGYTF. V gene TRBV29-1 combines with J gene TRBJ1-2; 10 bases map to TRBD1. The germline gives CDR1 SQVTM, CDR2 ANQGSEA. The CDR3 spans 13 residues. The ends lost 8 bases at V and 6 bases at J; junction bases unmatched: 9.

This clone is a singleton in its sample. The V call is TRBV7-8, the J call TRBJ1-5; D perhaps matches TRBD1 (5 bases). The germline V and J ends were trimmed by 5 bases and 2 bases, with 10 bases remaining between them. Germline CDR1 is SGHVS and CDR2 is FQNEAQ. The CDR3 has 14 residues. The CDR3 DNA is TGTGCCAGCAGCAGTGGACAAGGCAATCAGCCCCAGCATTTT. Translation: CASSSGQGNQPQHF.

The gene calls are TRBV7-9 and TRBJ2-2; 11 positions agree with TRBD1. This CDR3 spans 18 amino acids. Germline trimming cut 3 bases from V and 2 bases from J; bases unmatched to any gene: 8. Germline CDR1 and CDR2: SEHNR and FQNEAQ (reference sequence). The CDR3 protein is CASSFIPGTGGNTGELFF. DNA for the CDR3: TGTGCCAGCAGCTTCATTCCCGGGACAGGGGGTAACACCGGGGAGCTGTTTTTT.

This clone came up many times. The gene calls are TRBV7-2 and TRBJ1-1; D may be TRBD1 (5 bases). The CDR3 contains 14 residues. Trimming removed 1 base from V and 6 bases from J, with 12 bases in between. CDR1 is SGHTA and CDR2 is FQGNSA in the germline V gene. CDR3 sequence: CASSLEGKTSEAFF. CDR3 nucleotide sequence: TGTGCCAGCAGCTTAGAGGGGAAAACCTCTGAAGCTTTCTTT.

The CDR3 DNA is TGTGCCAGTACCCAAATCTCTGGGGCCAACGTCCTGACTTTC. It yields the protein CASTQISGANVLTF. The chain has TRBV19 and TRBJ2-6; D remains ambiguous. The CDR3 loop spans 14 amino acids. V was clipped by 7 bases and J by 0 bases, with 7 bases between them. Germline V gene lookup returns CDR1 LNHDA and CDR2 SQIVND (reference sequence).

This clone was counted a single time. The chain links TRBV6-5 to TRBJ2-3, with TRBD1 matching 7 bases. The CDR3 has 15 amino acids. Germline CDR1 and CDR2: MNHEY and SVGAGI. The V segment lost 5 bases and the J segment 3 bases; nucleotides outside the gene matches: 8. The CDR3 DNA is TGTGCCAGCAGTACCAGGGGGTCTGTAACAGATACGCAGTATTTT. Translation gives CASSTRGSVTDTQYF.

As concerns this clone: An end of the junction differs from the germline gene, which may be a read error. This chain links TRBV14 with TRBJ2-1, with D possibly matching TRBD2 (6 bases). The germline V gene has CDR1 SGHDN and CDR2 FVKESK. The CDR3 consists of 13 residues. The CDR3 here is CASSQGARGREVF. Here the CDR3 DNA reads TGTGCCAGCAGCCAAGGGGCCCGGGGCAGGGAGGTCTTC.

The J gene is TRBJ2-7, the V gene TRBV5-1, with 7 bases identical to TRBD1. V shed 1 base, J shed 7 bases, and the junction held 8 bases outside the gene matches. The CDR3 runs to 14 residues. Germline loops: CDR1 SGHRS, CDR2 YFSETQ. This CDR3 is CASSLPSPGGEQYF. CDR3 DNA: TGCGCCAGCAGCTTGCCTTCTCCAGGGGGTGAGCAGTACTTC.

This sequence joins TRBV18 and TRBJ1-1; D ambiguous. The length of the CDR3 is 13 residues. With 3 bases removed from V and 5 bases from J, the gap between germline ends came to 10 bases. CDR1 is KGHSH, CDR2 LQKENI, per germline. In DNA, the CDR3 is TGTGCCAGCTCACCGGGAGTTCGGACTGAAGCTTTCTTT. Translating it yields CASSPGVRTEAFF.

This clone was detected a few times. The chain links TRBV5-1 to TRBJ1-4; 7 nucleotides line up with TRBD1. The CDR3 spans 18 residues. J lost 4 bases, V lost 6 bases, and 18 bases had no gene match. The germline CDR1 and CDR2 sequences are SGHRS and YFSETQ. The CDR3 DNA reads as TGCGCCAGCAAGTTAAGTGCGGCCGGTTACAGGGGTAATGAAAAACTGTTTTTT. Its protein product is CASKLSAAGYRGNEKLFF.

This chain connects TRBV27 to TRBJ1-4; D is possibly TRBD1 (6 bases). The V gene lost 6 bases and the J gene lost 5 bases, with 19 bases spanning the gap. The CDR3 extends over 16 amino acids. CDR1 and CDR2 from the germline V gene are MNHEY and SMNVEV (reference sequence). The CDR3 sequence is CASRTGGTRRNEKLFF. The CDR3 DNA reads TGTGCCAGCAGGACGGGGGGGACAAGGAGGAATGAAAAACTGTTTTTT.

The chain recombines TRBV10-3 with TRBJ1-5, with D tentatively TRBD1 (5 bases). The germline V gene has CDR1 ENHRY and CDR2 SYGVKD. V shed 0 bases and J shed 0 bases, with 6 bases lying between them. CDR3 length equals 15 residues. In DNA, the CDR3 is TGTGCCATCAGTGAGTCAACAGGTAGCAATCAGCCCCAGCATTTT. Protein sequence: CAISESTGSNQPQHF.

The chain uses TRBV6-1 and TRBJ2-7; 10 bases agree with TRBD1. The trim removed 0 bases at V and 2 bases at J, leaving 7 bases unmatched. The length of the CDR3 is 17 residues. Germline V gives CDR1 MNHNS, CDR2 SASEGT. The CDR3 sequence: CASSEALGTGATYEQYF. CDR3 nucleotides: TGTGCCAGCAGTGAAGCGCTCGGGACAGGGGCAACCTACGAGCAGTACTTC.

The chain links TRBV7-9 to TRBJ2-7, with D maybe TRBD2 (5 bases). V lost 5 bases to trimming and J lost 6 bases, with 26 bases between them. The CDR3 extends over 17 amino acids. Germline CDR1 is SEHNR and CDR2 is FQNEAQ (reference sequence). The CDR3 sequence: CASSGPPRGEVKVEQYF. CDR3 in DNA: TGTGCCAGCAGCGGTCCGCCACGGGGAGAGGTTAAAGTCGAGCAGTACTTC. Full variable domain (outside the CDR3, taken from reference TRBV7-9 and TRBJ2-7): DTGVSQNPRHKITKRGQNVTFRCDPISEHNRLYWYRQTLGQGPEFLTYFQNEAQLEKSRLLSDRFSAERPKGSFSTLEIQRTEQGDSAMYLCASSGPPRGEVKVEQYFGPGTRLTVT.

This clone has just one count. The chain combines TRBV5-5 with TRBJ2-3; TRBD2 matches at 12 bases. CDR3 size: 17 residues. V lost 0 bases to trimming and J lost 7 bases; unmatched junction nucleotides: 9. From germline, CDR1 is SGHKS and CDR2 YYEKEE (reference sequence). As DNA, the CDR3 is TGTGCCAGCAGCTTGGTGTCTAGCGGGGGGGCGGTAAATACGCAGTATTTT. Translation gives CASSLVSSGGAVNTQYF.

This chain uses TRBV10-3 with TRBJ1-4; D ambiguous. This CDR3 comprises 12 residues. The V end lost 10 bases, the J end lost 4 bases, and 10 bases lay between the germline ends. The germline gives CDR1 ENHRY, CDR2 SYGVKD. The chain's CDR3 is CATSNHNEKLFF. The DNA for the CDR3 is TGTGCCACCTCTAACCATAATGAAAAACTGTTTTTT.

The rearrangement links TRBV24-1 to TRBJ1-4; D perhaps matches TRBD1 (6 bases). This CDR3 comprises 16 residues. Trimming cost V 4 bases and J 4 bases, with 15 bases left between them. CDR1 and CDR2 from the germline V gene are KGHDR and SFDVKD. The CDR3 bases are TGTGCCACCAGTGACCCCTCGCAGGGGAATAATGAAAAACTGTTTTTT. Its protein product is CATSDPSQGNNEKLFF.

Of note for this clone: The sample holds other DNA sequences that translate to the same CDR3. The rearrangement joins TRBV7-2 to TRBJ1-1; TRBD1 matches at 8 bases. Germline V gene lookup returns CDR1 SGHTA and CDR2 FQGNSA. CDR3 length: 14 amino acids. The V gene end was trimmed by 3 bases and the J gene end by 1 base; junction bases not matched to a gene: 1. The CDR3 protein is CASSFGQGNTEAFF. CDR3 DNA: TGTGCCAGCAGCTTCGGACAGGGGAACACTGAAGCTTTCTTT.